One and the same sample provided the 17 T cell receptor beta chains below, sequenced in a study of CXCR3-negative and CXCR3-positive naive CD8 T cells. UMI-labeled 5' RACE TRB cDNA libraries were prepared from the cells. Following a re-call of the 5' RACE reads, TCRdb has one entry per CDR3 protein and lacks DNA. Recorded for this sample: about 120,000 distinct CDR3 sequences. Sequenced: naive CXCR3- CD8+ T cells from blood. Subset meaning: CD45RO-CCR7+CD27+CD95- naive CD8+ T cells lacking CXCR3 (TNR3-). The receptors were gathered from a human donor in good health. Some clones in this sample may be carry-over from other donors' samples.

The chain has TRBV19 and TRBJ1-1; TCRdb returns TRBD1, unconfirmable since there is no DNA. This CDR3 contains 12 residues. Germline loops: CDR1 LNHDA, CDR2 SQIVND (reference sequence). The CDR3: CATGTGTTEAFF.

J is TRBJ2-3 and V is TRBV4-2; there is no DNA to check the TCRdb D call of TRBD2. Germline CDR1 is LGHNA and CDR2 is YNFKEQ. The CDR3 totals 16 residues. This chain's CDR3 is CASSQTSGGATDTQYF.

The V and J genes are TRBV6-5 and TRBJ2-1; the D call from TCRdb, TRBD2, cannot be confirmed without DNA. Germline CDR1 and CDR2: MNHEY and SVGAGI. This CDR3 contains 16 residues. This CDR3 is CASSYTPATSDNEQFF.

V is TRBV9 and J is TRBJ2-1; the TCRdb D gene call, TRBD1, has no DNA to confirm it. CDR1 and CDR2 from the germline V gene are SGDLS and YYNGEE. CDR3 length: 16 amino acids. CDR3 loop: CASSLGTVDYLNEQFF.

The CDR3 sequence is CASTSSGGADEQYF. The chain combines TRBV19 with TRBJ2-7; TCRdb returns TRBD2, unconfirmable since there is no DNA. CDR3 length: 14 amino acids. Germline V CDR1 and CDR2: LNHDA, SQIVND (reference sequence).

This chain uses TRBV28 with TRBJ2-7. The length of the CDR3 is 13 residues. Germline V gene lookup returns CDR1 MDHEN and CDR2 SYDVKM. The CDR3 spells CASSPTGAHEQYF.

The chain links TRBV29-1 to TRBJ2-6; with no DNA, the TCRdb D assignment of TRBD1 cannot be verified. The CDR3 is made up of 18 amino acids. Per the germline V gene, CDR1 is SQVTM and CDR2 is ANQGSEA. CDR3 loop: CSVEDPERGQGGANVLTF.

V and J are TRBV7-3 and TRBJ2-2; TCRdb proposes TRBD2, but this gene call is untestable without DNA. There are 15 residues in the CDR3. The germline V gene has CDR1 SGHTA and CDR2 FQGTGA. The CDR3 region is CASSSAAPNTGELFF.

The chain employs TRBV4-2 and TRBJ2-3; as DNA is missing, the TRBD2 call by TCRdb cannot be tested. The germline V gene has CDR1 LGHNA and CDR2 YNFKEQ. The CDR3 is made up of 15 amino acids. The CDR3 is CASSQASDRTDTQYF.

The V call is TRBV5-5, the J call TRBJ1-2; no DNA is available, so the TRBD1 call from TCRdb remains unchecked. Per the germline V gene, CDR1 is SGHKS and CDR2 is YYEKEE (reference sequence). The CDR3 has 17 amino acids. CDR3 protein: CASSGGQDLPANYGYTF.

The chain couples TRBV20-1 to TRBJ2-1; TCRdb names TRBD1, which stays unverified in the absence of DNA. Per germline, CDR1 DFQATT and CDR2 SNEGSKA (reference sequence). CDR3 length: 13 residues. CDR3 in amino acids: CSAHPGAADEQFF.

The chain employs TRBV5-1 and TRBJ2-1; lacking DNA, the TRBD2 call made by TCRdb goes unchecked. This CDR3 has 14 amino acids. Germline CDR1 and CDR2: SGHRS and YFSETQ. The chain's CDR3 is CASSRPGLNNEQFF.

The chain employs TRBV29-1 and TRBJ2-1. There are 12 residues in the CDR3. Germline CDR1 and CDR2: SQVTM and ANQGSEA. The CDR3 reads CSVETHVSEQFF.

The chain uses TRBV12-3 or TRBV12-4 and TRBJ1-1. There are 14 residues in the CDR3. Here the CDR3 reads CASSLKIMNTEAFF.

The chain carries TRBV6-2 or TRBV6-3 and TRBJ1-1; TCRdb reports TRBD1, a call that lacks DNA to check it against. Germline CDR1 and CDR2: MNHEY and SVGEGT. The CDR3 loop spans 20 amino acids. The CDR3 here is CASSYSSPRMRQGVNTEAFF.

The chain recombines TRBV6-2 or TRBV6-3 with TRBJ2-7. This CDR3 comprises 12 residues. Germline V gene data show CDR1 as MNHEY and CDR2 as SVGEGT. The CDR3 loop is CASSVPSDEQYF.

V is TRBV27 and J is TRBJ2-1. Germline V CDR1 and CDR2: MNHEY, SMNVEV (reference sequence). CDR3 length: 15 amino acids. This CDR3 is CASSLAGAFNNEQFF.